The 17 T cell receptor beta chains listed next were all sequenced from one sample in a study of memory B cells and T cells in multiple sclerosis. Sequencing used immunoSEQ multiplex PCR; TCRdb keeps in-frame clones, though not all of them. This sample yields 46,000 or so clones, of which about four fifths are seen a single time; approximately 1.2% belongs to the top ten. Antigens of these TCRs are unknown. Separate sequencing covered autoproliferating (CFSE-dim) and non-proliferating (CFSE-high) T cells from stimulus-free culture. Roughly 5x10^7 CFSE-labeled PBMCs were cultured six to seven days unstimulated, then replicate wells were pooled. The sample taken for sequencing was PBMCs from blood kept in culture. These TCRs come from a human donor with multiple sclerosis.

This chain connects TRBV5-6 to TRBJ1-1; D not resolved. The germline V gene has CDR1 SGHDT and CDR2 YYEEEE. There are 15 residues in the CDR3. Between the trimmed V and J ends, which lost 3 bases and 1 base, there was a span of 13 bases. The CDR3 region is CASSSLVVGNTEAFF. Written as DNA, the CDR3 is TGTGCCAGCAGCTCGTTGGTTGTGGGGAACACTGAAGCTTTCTTT.

This chain uses TRBV28 with TRBJ1-2; D is unresolved. Germline assignment: CDR1 MDHEN and CDR2 SYDVKM. The CDR3 length is 11 residues. Trimming removed 6 bases at V and 8 bases at J, with 10 bases between. CDR3 coding DNA: TGTGCCAGCAGCTTGGGTGGCGGCTACACCTTC. Translated, it gives CASSLGGGYTF.

The chain is built from TRBV5-6 and TRBJ2-5; D is undetermined. The CDR3 sequence is 13 residues long. V was shortened by 1 base and J by 5 bases, with 9 bases between the two germline ends. The germline CDR1 and CDR2 sequences are SGHDT and YYEEEE. CDR3 sequence reads: CASSLRVRETQYF. The CDR3 bases are TGTGCCAGCAGCTTGAGGGTTCGGGAGACCCAGTACTTC. The whole variable domain, remainder taken from reference TRBV5-6 and TRBJ2-5, is DAGVTQSPTHLIKTRGQQVTLRCSPKSGHDTVSWYQQALGQGPQFIFQYYEEEERQRGNFPDRFSGHQFPNYSSELNVNALLLGDSALYLCASSLRVRETQYFGPGTRLLVL.

V and J are TRBV2 and TRBJ1-4; D not certain. V shed 2 bases and J shed 10 bases, with 11 bases lying between them. The CDR3 extends over 13 amino acids. Germline V gene data show CDR1 as SNHLY and CDR2 as FYNNEI. CDR3 in amino acids: CASSESQVGKLFF. As DNA, the CDR3 is TGTGCCAGCAGTGAATCGCAGGTTGGAAAACTGTTTTTT.

The chain is built from TRBV28 and TRBJ1-2; unclear D gene. The germline gives CDR1 MDHEN, CDR2 SYDVKM. Trimming pared 3 bases from V and 8 bases from J, leaving 10 bases between. This CDR3 region has 12 residues. DNA of the CDR3: TGTGCCAGCAGTTTTAGGTTTGAGGGCTACACCTTC. Protein product: CASSFRFEGYTF.

This clone turned up a few times. The chain uses TRBV19 and TRBJ2-3, with D unresolved. The CDR3 spans 13 residues. Trimming took off 7 bases at V and 4 bases at J, with 12 bases between the two ends. Germline V gene sequence: CDR1 LNHDA, CDR2 SQIVND (reference sequence). Here the CDR3 DNA reads TGTGCCAGTAACAAGGGAATCGCAGATACGCAGTATTTT. Translation gives CASNKGIADTQYF.

V and J are TRBV27 and TRBJ1-2, with D tentatively TRBD1 (6 bases). CDR1 is MNHEY, CDR2 SMNVEV, per germline (reference sequence). The CDR3 consists of 14 residues. Trimming cost V 0 bases and J 5 bases, with 10 bases left between them. The CDR3 DNA sequence: TGTGCCAGCAGTTTATCGGGAGGGGGGTATGGCTACACCTTC. It specifies CASSLSGGGYGYTF.

This clone is a singleton in its sample. The chain links TRBV6-7 to TRBJ2-6; D is unclear. TRBV6-7 is classed as an ORF, of uncertain function. The CDR3 has 18 amino acids. V was clipped by 5 bases and J by 5 bases, with 22 bases between them. The CDR3 DNA is TGTGCCAGCAGTCGTGGTTCGCGTTTACAAAGTCGGGCCAACGTCCTGACTTTC. Its protein is CASSRGSRLQSRANVLTF.

V gene TRBV19 combines with J gene TRBJ2-7; 7 nucleotides align to TRBD1. The ends lost 1 base at V and 6 bases at J; junction bases unmatched: 3. Germline V gives CDR1 LNHDA, CDR2 SQIVND (reference sequence). The CDR3 loop spans 13 amino acids. The CDR3 is CASSIGAGGEQYF. CDR3 nucleotides: TGTGCCAGTAGTATAGGGGCAGGGGGCGAGCAGTACTTC.

This clone was recorded only once. The V and J genes are TRBV18 and TRBJ1-4; D gene unclear. CDR3 length: 15 residues. CDR1 and CDR2 (germline): KGHSH, LQKENI. V shed 4 bases and J shed 8 bases, with 17 bases lying between them. The CDR3 DNA is TGTGCCAGCTCACAAAACACTGGGTTGAAGGAAAAACTGTTTTTT. Its translation is CASSQNTGLKEKLFF.

This chain connects TRBV28 to TRBJ2-2; D could derive from TRBD1 or TRBD2 (7 bases each). CDR3 length: 15 residues. Germline V CDR1 and CDR2: MDHEN, SYDVKM. V lost 3 bases, J lost 4 bases, and 12 bases lay in between. The CDR3 DNA reads TGTGCCAGCAGTTTGGGAGGGGGCGTCACCGGGGAGCTGTTTTTT. It translates to CASSLGGGVTGELFF.

The chain employs TRBV6-5 and TRBJ2-3, with 8 positions matching TRBD2. The V gene end was trimmed by 5 bases and the J gene end by 5 bases; junction bases not matched to a gene: 9. CDR3 length: 15 residues. The germline V gene has CDR1 MNHEY and CDR2 SVGAGI. The CDR3 DNA is TGTGCCAGCAGTCCAGGGACTAGAGTTCTAGATACGCAGTATTTT. It specifies CASSPGTRVLDTQYF.

This clone was counted only a few times. The V gene is TRBV7-9, the J gene TRBJ1-2; D not resolved. The CDR3 sequence is 14 residues long. Trimming pared 1 base from V and 2 bases from J, leaving 8 bases between. CDR1 is SEHNR, CDR2 FQNEAQ, per germline (reference sequence). This CDR3 is CASSLVAPNYGYTF. The DNA of the CDR3 is TGTGCCAGCAGCTTAGTTGCACCCAACTATGGCTACACCTTC.

The rearrangement links TRBV27 to TRBJ1-5; tentative D call: TRBD1 (5 bases). Germline V lookup: CDR1 MNHEY, CDR2 SMNVEV (reference sequence). The V end lost 5 bases, the J end lost 1 base, and 12 bases lay between the germline ends. CDR3 size: 15 residues. Here the CDR3 reads CASSPLQVSNQPQHF. For the CDR3, the DNA is TGTGCCAGCAGTCCCTTACAGGTGAGCAATCAGCCCCAGCATTTT.

Only one count was recorded for this clone. This sequence joins TRBV4-3 and TRBJ2-2; a weak D match, TRBD1 (6 bases). The CDR3 is 14 amino acids. The V end was cut by 1 base, the J end by 6 bases, with 9 bases between. CDR1 and CDR2 from the germline V gene are LGHNA and YSLEER. CDR3 protein: CASSQGQVAGELFF. The CDR3 DNA reads TGCGCCAGCAGCCAAGGACAGGTGGCCGGGGAGCTGTTTTTT.

This clone appeared a single time. The V call is TRBV5-4, the J call TRBJ1-5; D might be TRBD1 (6 bases). V lost 0 bases to trimming and J lost 4 bases, with 8 bases between them. CDR1 is SGHNT, CDR2 YYREEE, per germline (reference sequence). CDR3 length: 14 residues. CDR3 residues: CASSLEGVNQPQHF. Here the CDR3 DNA reads TGTGCCAGCAGCTTGGAGGGGGTTAATCAGCCCCAGCATTTT.

In its sample, this clone was seen a few times. The chain couples TRBV19 to TRBJ1-5; unclear D gene. The CDR3 has 13 amino acids. From germline, CDR1 is LNHDA and CDR2 SQIVND (reference sequence). Trimming cost V 0 bases and J 5 bases, with 5 bases left between them. This CDR3 is CASSIDRDQPQHF. The CDR3 bases are TGTGCCAGTAGTATAGATAGGGATCAGCCCCAGCATTTT. The complete variable domain, with remaining parts taken from reference TRBV19 and TRBJ1-5, reads DGGITQSPKYLFRKEGQNVTLSCEQNLNHDAMYWYRQDPGQGLRLIYYSQIVNDFQKGDIAEGYSVSREKKESFPLTVTSAQKNPTAFYLCASSIDRDQPQHFGDGTRLSIL.